The 20 T cell receptor beta chains below come from one sample, sequenced in a study of graft-versus-host responses after intestinal transplantation. The repertoire was sequenced with immunoSEQ multiplex PCR; TCRdb's copy has only in-frame clones and lacks some. The sample yields 50,000 to 75,000 clones, about 94% seen once. These receptors' antigens are unknown. Sequencing used unstimulated CD4+ T cells sorted from spleen or lymph node cells, obtained before transplant. The receptors were sampled from a human donor who was the organ donor for an intestinal transplant.

The chain uses TRBV19 and TRBJ2-5, with TRBD2 as a possible D gene (6 bases). The CDR3 contains 17 residues. CDR1 is LNHDA and CDR2 is SQIVND in the germline V gene (reference sequence). Trimming left V 10 bases short and J 5 bases short, with 29 bases between. For the CDR3, the DNA is TGTGCCACCGCCCAATATGGAACAGGCTTGGGGAGGGAGACCCAGTACTTC. Translating gives CATAQYGTGLGRETQYF.

This clone has more than one count but fewer than ten. The chain has TRBV10-1 and TRBJ2-7; D is ambiguous. Per germline, CDR1 WNHNN and CDR2 SYGVQD (reference sequence). CDR3 length: 14 amino acids. V was trimmed by 3 bases and J by 1 base, leaving 10 bases between them. The CDR3 DNA reads TGCGCCAGCAGTGACAAGGAGACTTCCTACGAGCAGTACTTC. Its translation: CASSDKETSYEQYF.

This chain links TRBV5-1 with TRBJ2-5; D unclear. The CDR3 has 12 residues. CDR1 and CDR2 (germline): SGHRS, YFSETQ. The V gene lost 10 bases and the J gene lost 4 bases, with 14 bases spanning the gap. The CDR3 sequence is CAQTDPGETQYF. Here the CDR3 DNA reads TGCGCCCAAACGGACCCAGGAGAGACCCAGTACTTC. The variable domain in full, completed from reference TRBV5-1 and TRBJ2-5, reads KAGVTQTPRYLIKTRGQQVTLSCSPISGHRSVSWYQQTPGQGLQFLFEYFSETQRNKGNFPGRFSGRQFSNSRSEMNVSTLELGDSALYLCAQTDPGETQYFGPGTRLLVL.

This rearrangement joins TRBV27 to TRBJ1-2, with D hard to call. Trimming shortened V by 2 bases and J by 0 bases, and 10 bases separated the two germline ends. In germline, CDR1 is MNHEY, CDR2 SMNVEV (reference sequence). There are 15 residues in the CDR3. The CDR3 protein is CASSLLPLPNYGYTF. As DNA, the CDR3 is TGTGCCAGCAGTTTACTGCCCCTTCCTAACTATGGCTACACCTTC.

The chain recombines TRBV7-9 with TRBJ2-7; D is undetermined. Trimming cost V 0 bases and J 6 bases, with 9 bases left between them. This CDR3 has 13 residues. The germline V gene has CDR1 SEHNR and CDR2 FQNEAQ (reference sequence). CDR3 in amino acids: CASSLAIVGEQYF. The CDR3 nucleotides read TGTGCCAGCAGCTTAGCAATTGTCGGCGAGCAGTACTTC.

This chain joins TRBV10-3 and TRBJ2-7; D not resolved. Germline-derived CDR1 and CDR2 are ENHRY and SYGVKD. Trimming removed 0 bases at V and 6 bases at J, with 3 bases between. CDR3 length: 11 amino acids. The CDR3 nucleotides are TGTGCCATCAGTGAGTCACGCGAGCAGTACTTC. It encodes CAISESREQYF.

The chain has TRBV5-1 and TRBJ1-3; D unclear. V shed 4 bases and J shed 0 bases, with 14 bases lying between them. Germline V gene lookup returns CDR1 SGHRS and CDR2 YFSETQ. The CDR3 contains 16 residues. DNA for the CDR3: TGCGCCAGCAGCCAACACGGGCTATCCTCTGGAAACACCATATATTTT. This translates into CASSQHGLSSGNTIYF.

V usage is TRBV7-2 and J usage is TRBJ2-7; D may be TRBD2 (7 bases). The CDR3 loop spans 16 amino acids. Germline V gene lookup returns CDR1 SGHTA and CDR2 FQGNSA. Deletions cut 4 bases from V and 5 bases from J, with 21 bases between. CDR3 bases: TGTGCCAGCAGCTCCCAACTAGGGGGGGGCTCTCACGAGCAGTACTTC. Its protein product is CASSSQLGGGSHEQYF.

The chain recombines TRBV14 with TRBJ2-7; D is possibly TRBD1 (5 bases). This CDR3 contains 15 residues. V was clipped by 0 bases and J by 5 bases, with 14 bases between them. Germline V gene lookup returns CDR1 SGHDN and CDR2 FVKESK. CDR3 in amino acids: CASSQDSGILNEQYF. The CDR3 nucleotides read TGTGCCAGCAGCCAAGACTCAGGGATACTCAACGAGCAGTACTTC. Complete variable domain (other parts from reference TRBV14 and TRBJ2-7): EAGVTQFPSHSVIEKGQTVTLRCDPISGHDNLYWYRRVMGKEIKFLLHFVKESKQDESGMPNNRFLAERTGGTYSTLKVQPAELEDSGVYFCASSQDSGILNEQYFGPGTRLTVT.

The chain uses TRBV7-9 and TRBJ1-6; the D gene is possibly TRBD1 (5 bases). This CDR3 has 17 amino acids. The V end lost 5 bases, the J end lost 10 bases, and 24 bases lay between the germline ends. CDR1 and CDR2 from the germline V gene are SEHNR and FQNEAQ (reference sequence). The chain's CDR3 is CASSPGRVGAIGSPLHF. The CDR3 nucleotides are TGTGCCAGCAGCCCCGGACGGGTAGGGGCCATCGGATCACCCCTCCACTTT.

V gene TRBV4-1 combines with J gene TRBJ1-1; 8 positions match TRBD1. The V gene end was trimmed by 4 bases and the J gene end by 2 bases; junction bases not matched to a gene: 3. The CDR3 is made up of 14 amino acids. Germline assignment: CDR1 MGHRA and CDR2 YSYEKL. This CDR3 is CASSLDRGNTEAFF. CDR3 coding DNA: TGCGCCAGCAGCCTAGACAGGGGTAACACTGAAGCTTTCTTT.

The V call is TRBV15, the J call TRBJ2-5; D might be TRBD2 (5 bases). V shed 0 bases and J shed 4 bases, with 9 bases lying between them. Germline V lookup: CDR1 LNHNV, CDR2 YYDKDF (reference sequence). This CDR3 has 14 residues. This chain's CDR3 is CATSRDPSRETQYF. CDR3 nucleotide sequence: TGTGCCACCAGCAGAGACCCTAGCAGAGAGACCCAGTACTTC.

The CDR3 loop reads CASGLVRGGRETQYF. The CDR3 DNA sequence: TGTGCTAGTGGTTTGGTACGGGGGGGCCGAGAGACCCAGTACTTC. The rearrangement links TRBV12-5 to TRBJ2-5, with 8 bases aligning to TRBD2. Germline CDR1 is LGHNT and CDR2 is FRNRAP. V lost 0 bases to trimming and J lost 4 bases; unmatched junction nucleotides: 4. This CDR3 spans 15 amino acids.

The V and J genes are TRBV7-9 and TRBJ2-3, with 9 bases aligning to TRBD1. CDR1 is SEHNR and CDR2 is FQNEAQ in the germline V gene (reference sequence). V shed 4 bases and J 1 base; nucleotides not matched to a gene: 6. The CDR3 covers 16 residues. In nucleotides, the CDR3 is TGTGCCAGCAGCTGGGGGACAGGGTGGGGCACAGATACGCAGTATTTT. It yields the protein CASSWGTGWGTDTQYF.

This rearrangement joins TRBV29-1 to TRBJ2-3; no clear D gene. Trimming shortened V by 5 bases and J by 3 bases, and 3 bases separated the two germline ends. CDR3 length: 10 amino acids. Germline lookup yields CDR1 SQVTM and CDR2 ANQGSEA. The CDR3 is CSVRTDTQYF. The CDR3 DNA sequence: TGCAGCGTTCGGACAGATACGCAGTATTTT.

V gene TRBV7-2 combines with J gene TRBJ2-7, with TRBD2 as a possible D gene (6 bases). The CDR3 contains 15 residues. V lost 1 base, J lost 7 bases, and 17 bases lay in between. Germline-derived CDR1 and CDR2 are SGHTA and FQGNSA. The CDR3 coding sequence is TGTGCCAGCAGCTTAGTCTCGGGGGTACGTGGGGAGCAGTACTTC. It encodes CASSLVSGVRGEQYF.

The V and J genes are TRBV11-3 and TRBJ2-7; D remains ambiguous. The CDR3 totals 11 residues. Trimming left V 5 bases short and J 11 bases short, with 13 bases between. The V gene's germline CDR1 is SGHNT and CDR2 YENEEA. In nucleotides, the CDR3 is TGTGCCAGCAGCGGCCCAAGCGTTGAGTACTTC. Its protein product is CASSGPSVEYF.

The rearrangement links TRBV6-5 to TRBJ2-6; D call uncertain. The germline V gene encodes CDR1 MNHEY and CDR2 SVGAGI. V lost 4 bases, J lost 11 bases, and 9 bases lay in between. The CDR3 covers 12 residues. For the CDR3, the DNA is TGTGCCAGCAGTTCATGGAAAGACGTCCTGACTTTC. It specifies CASSSWKDVLTF.

The V gene is TRBV10-3, the J gene TRBJ2-2; 7 positions agree with TRBD2. The V segment lost 4 bases and the J segment 5 bases; nucleotides outside the gene matches: 13. CDR1 is ENHRY and CDR2 is SYGVKD in the germline V gene. There are 17 residues in the CDR3. This CDR3 reads CAISGRGSGTLTGELFF. The CDR3 nucleotides read TGTGCCATCAGTGGCCGTGGGAGCGGGACCTTGACCGGGGAGCTGTTTTTT.

The chain has TRBV7-2 and TRBJ2-3; 8 nucleotides line up with TRBD2. The CDR3 covers 14 residues. The germline V gene has CDR1 SGHTA and CDR2 FQGNSA. V lost 5 bases, J lost 2 bases, and 3 bases stayed unmatched. CDR3 bases: TGTGCCAGCAGCCAGGGACTAGTCACAGATACGCAGTATTTT. It yields the protein CASSQGLVTDTQYF.